The T cell receptor beta chain under discussion was sequenced for a study of cytomegalovirus exposure and HLA in healthy donors. The CDR3 length is 16 residues. Germline loops: CDR1 SGHNT, CDR2 YYREEE (reference sequence). Trimming cost V 4 bases and J 1 base, with 14 bases left between them. Primers included in the PCR were 60 Vbeta and 13 Jbeta primers. Using immunoSEQ multiplex PCR, the repertoire was profiled, and TCRdb retains in-frame clones only, with some absent. The top ten hold over 1.5% of the sample, which has about 190,000 clones, roughly 79% seen once. This clonotype originated in a woman aged 18-30 years in good health and CMV-seronegative. Sequencing was performed on PBMCs. The rearrangement links TRBV5-4 to TRBJ2-2; a weak D match, TRBD2 (6 bases). The chain's CDR3 is CASSGTGTQNTGELFF. The DNA of the CDR3 is TGTGCCAGCAGCGGGACCGGGACTCAGAACACCGGGGAGCTGTTTTTT.